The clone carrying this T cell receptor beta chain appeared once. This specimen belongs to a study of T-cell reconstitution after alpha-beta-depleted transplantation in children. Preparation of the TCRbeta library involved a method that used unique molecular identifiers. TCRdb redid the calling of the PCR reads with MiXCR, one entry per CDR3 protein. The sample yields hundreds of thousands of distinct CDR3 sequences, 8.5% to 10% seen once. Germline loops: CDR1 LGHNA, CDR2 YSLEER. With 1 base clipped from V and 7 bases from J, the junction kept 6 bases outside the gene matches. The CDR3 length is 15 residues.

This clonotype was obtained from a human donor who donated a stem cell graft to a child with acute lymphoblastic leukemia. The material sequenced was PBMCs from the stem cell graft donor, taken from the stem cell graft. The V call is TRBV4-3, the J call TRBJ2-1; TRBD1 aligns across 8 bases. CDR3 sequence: CASSQGDRNLNEQFF. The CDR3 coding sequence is TGCGCCAGCAGCCAAGGGGACAGGAATCTGAATGAGCAGTTCTTC.